This T cell receptor beta chain was profiled in a study of OX40 agonist ivuxolimab in advanced cancers. Overall study: The dose-escalation cohort had hepatocellular carcinoma, melanoma, renal cell or head and neck cancer. The eligibility criteria allowed prior anti-PD-1, anti-PD-L1 or anti-CTLA-4 therapy, and approximately 42% had some. Three patients responded partially, comprising one with hepatocellular carcinoma and two with cutaneous melanoma. Study-wide results and caveats: Expansion of clones was among the lowest in partial responders at 0.1-3.0 mg/kg.

Details on this clone: As yet, its antigen is unknown.

Sequencing used immunoSEQ multiplex PCR; TCRdb keeps in-frame clones, though not all of them. This sample has 99,000 or so clones, with less than 85% found just once. The CDR3 covers 17 residues. CDR1 SGDLS and CDR2 YYNGEE come from the germline V gene. The trim removed 4 bases at V and 8 bases at J, leaving 13 bases unmatched. The chain joins TRBV9 to TRBJ2-1, with 12 bases identical to TRBD2. The input for sequencing was CD4+ or CD8+ T cells sorted from blood, taken in a trial of the OX40 agonist ivuxolimab. This TCR was recovered from an adult with an advanced solid tumor such as melanoma, head and neck, liver or kidney cancer. The CDR3 loop is CASSLSPPGLAGYEQFF. CDR3 DNA sequence: TGTGCCAGCAGCCTATCTCCACCGGGACTAGCGGGTTATGAGCAGTTCTTC.